This record concerns one T cell receptor beta chain sequence. No antigen is known for it. Profiled with immunoSEQ multiplex PCR; TCRdb holds only in-frame clones, not every one. Among around 83,000 clones listed, over 80% were seen once. The sample belongs to a study of T cells in localized non-small cell lung cancer. Study-level findings and limits: Longer overall survival was associated with a higher density of T cells in the blood. The highest T cell clonality was in uninvolved adjacent lung, above tumor.

This clonotype was obtained from a man between 35 and 75 years old with stage I squamous cell lung carcinoma. This specimen consisted of peripheral blood, obtained before any cancer treatment.

CDR3 DNA sequence: TGTGCCAGCAGCTTAGAGATCAGTGAGGGTTTCTACGAGCAGTACTTC. Its protein is CASSLEISEGFYEQYF. The rearrangement links TRBV11-2 to TRBJ2-7; maybe TRBD2 (5 bases). Germline CDR1 SGHAT, CDR2 FQNNGV. The V and J ends lost 0 bases and 3 bases respectively, with 15 bases between them. This CDR3 region has 16 residues.